The 5 T cell receptor beta chains listed next were all sequenced from one sample in a study of cytomegalovirus exposure and HLA in healthy donors (dated by TCRdb to 2015 to 2018). Library generation was performed with the immunoSEQ multiplex PCR assay. A mixture of 60 forward primers for TCR Vbeta segments and 13 reverse primers for TCR Jbeta segments was used in the multiplex PCR. TCRdb provides this immuneACCESS table in a form limited to in-frame rearrangements. Some clones are lacking; in checked studies, under half of them reflect an unresolved V gene, and why the rest are absent is not known. For this sample the table gives some 160,000 clones, of which over 60% were detected only once. Of the sample, 5% to 7% is held by the ten largest clones. The sample consisted of PBMCs. The receptors were gathered from a middle-aged man in good health and CMV-seronegative.

This clone was detected once. The chain couples TRBV6-5 to TRBJ1-5; 7 bases match TRBD1. Germline assignment: CDR1 MNHEY and CDR2 SVGAGI. V trimming: 10 bases; J trimming: 6 bases; junction bases outside the gene matches: 12. The CDR3 is made up of 14 amino acids. The CDR3 spells CAKPQGVVRQPQHF. The DNA of the CDR3 is TGTGCCAAGCCGCAGGGGGTCGTGCGTCAGCCCCAGCATTTT.

The chain links TRBV27 to TRBJ2-1, with a tentative D call TRBD2 (5 bases). V was clipped by 3 bases and J by 8 bases, with 11 bases between them. Germline V gives CDR1 MNHEY, CDR2 SMNVEV (reference sequence). The CDR3 totals 13 residues. The CDR3 sequence is CASSFTGIDEQFF. CDR3 nucleotides: TGTGCCAGCAGTTTTACCGGGATCGATGAGCAGTTCTTC.

V and J are TRBV30 and TRBJ2-7; 10 nucleotides match TRBD1. V lost 2 bases to trimming and J lost 7 bases; unmatched junction nucleotides: 11. This CDR3 spans 15 amino acids. CDR1 is GTSNPN, CDR2 SVGIG, per germline (reference sequence). CDR3 sequence: CAWSQLGTGDSEQYF. As DNA, the CDR3 is TGTGCCTGGAGTCAGTTGGGGACAGGGGACTCTGAGCAGTACTTC. Based on the CDR3 plus reference TRBV30 and TRBJ2-7, the full variable domain is SQTIHQWPATLVQPVGSPLSLECTVEGTSNPNLYWYRQAAGRGLQLLFYSVGIGQISSEVPQNLSASRPQDRQFILSSKKLLLSDSGFYLCAWSQLGTGDSEQYFGPGTRLTVT.

The chain links TRBV27 to TRBJ1-1, with 11 positions matching TRBD1. CDR3 length: 14 residues. Losses at the gene ends were 6 bases for V and 5 bases for J; bases not matched to a gene: 5. The V gene's germline CDR1 is MNHEY and CDR2 SMNVEV (reference sequence). CDR3 sequence: CASRPDRGQTEAFF. CDR3 nucleotides: TGTGCCAGCAGGCCGGACAGGGGGCAGACTGAAGCTTTCTTT.

The V call is TRBV7-9, the J call TRBJ2-1, with TRBD2 matching 13 bases. This CDR3 is 14 amino acids long. Germline CDR1 SEHNR, CDR2 FQNEAQ (reference sequence). Unmatched junction bases numbered 1, after V lost 5 bases and J lost 6 bases. The DNA for the CDR3 is TGTGCCAGCAGCGGACTAGCGGGAGCCAATGAGCAGTTCTTC. It is translated as CASSGLAGANEQFF.